The 18 T cell receptor beta chains given below trace back to one sample, sequenced in a study of T cell clusters in autoimmune cytopenias (dated 2019 in TCRdb). Sequenced on an Illumina MiSeq. To amplify TRB rearrangements, a touch-down multiplex PCR protocol was run with the TRB-A and TRB-B primer pools combined in a single tube. Following TCRdb reprocessing, every CDR3 protein sequence forms one entry, and DNA is not provided. This sample's clone table shows 9,500 to 15,000 distinct CDR3 sequences. 3% to 3.5% of the sample is taken by the ten largest. Per sample, roughly 250 ng of peripheral blood genomic DNA, approximately 37,500 genome equivalents, was used for TRB amplification. Sequencing was done on a sample of peripheral blood. The receptors come from a human donor with an autoimmune cytopenia or autoimmune hepatitis (not recorded which).

This clonotype counts as medium-sized (0.01 to 0.1%) by frequency. The V call is TRBV19, the J call TRBJ2-3; no DNA is available, so the TRBD1 call from TCRdb remains unchecked. Germline CDR1 LNHDA, CDR2 SQIVND (reference sequence). The CDR3 contains 14 residues. The chain's CDR3 is CASLDRGIADTQYF.

This rearrangement joins TRBV7-2 to TRBJ1-1. CDR3 size: 14 residues. Germline V gene lookup returns CDR1 SGHTA and CDR2 FQGNSA. The CDR3 sequence: CASSLAGQNTEAFF.

The chain links TRBV5-4 to TRBJ2-7; with no DNA, the TCRdb D assignment of TRBD1 cannot be verified. Germline V gene sequence: CDR1 SGHNT, CDR2 YYREEE (reference sequence). The CDR3 has 13 residues. Here the CDR3 reads CASSLAAGYEQYF.

This chain joins TRBV12-3 or TRBV12-4 and TRBJ1-4; TCRdb's D gene call, TRBD1, goes unchecked for lack of DNA. This CDR3 contains 15 residues. The CDR3 protein is CASSLDDRGTEKLFF.

This clonotype is deemed medium-sized (0.01 to 0.1%) by its frequency. V is TRBV29-1 and J is TRBJ2-3; TCRdb picks TRBD2, but there is no DNA to check that call. This CDR3 has 16 amino acids. Germline CDR1 SQVTM, CDR2 ANQGSEA. This CDR3 reads CSVSGLAGGHTDTQYF.

CDR3 region: CASRDSGTIETQYF. This chain links TRBV6-6 with TRBJ2-5; no DNA is available, so the TRBD2 call from TCRdb remains unchecked. Germline loops: CDR1 MNHNY, CDR2 SVGAGI (reference sequence). The CDR3 spans 14 residues.

This clonotype is identified as medium-sized (0.01 to 0.1%) from frequency. The gene calls are TRBV6-5 and TRBJ1-5; the D call of TRBD1 rests on TCRdb alone, since no DNA is present to check it. Germline V gene sequence: CDR1 MNHEY, CDR2 SVGAGI. The length of the CDR3 is 15 residues. CDR3 loop: CASRLRQIGNQPQHF.

This sequence joins TRBV6-5 and TRBJ2-1; TCRdb picks TRBD1, but there is no DNA to check that call. The CDR3 is made up of 14 amino acids. Per the germline V gene, CDR1 is MNHEY and CDR2 is SVGAGI. The CDR3 loop reads CASSVGGVGNEQFF.

In terms of frequency, this clonotype is medium-sized. This chain joins TRBV27 and TRBJ2-1; TCRdb outputs TRBD1, but without DNA this stays unchecked. This CDR3 contains 13 residues. Germline lookup yields CDR1 MNHEY and CDR2 SMNVEV (reference sequence). This chain's CDR3 is CASSLGRGNEQFF.

The J gene is TRBJ1-3, the V gene TRBV30. The CDR3 is 13 residues long. The germline V gene has CDR1 GTSNPN and CDR2 SVGIG (reference sequence). CDR3 in amino acids: CAWSVSSGNTIYF.

This clonotype is classed as medium-sized by frequency. The chain has TRBV29-1 and TRBJ2-5; TCRdb's D call, TRBD2, is unchecked because there is no DNA. The CDR3 length is 15 residues. Germline V gene lookup returns CDR1 SQVTM and CDR2 ANQGSEA. The CDR3 region is CSVDTGLAGLLTQYF.

J is TRBJ2-2 and V is TRBV12-3 or TRBV12-4; the D call from TCRdb, TRBD2, cannot be confirmed without DNA. This CDR3 has 17 residues. Here the CDR3 reads CASSSRTSGGANGELFF.

The chain recombines TRBV15 with TRBJ1-4. Germline V CDR1 and CDR2: LNHNV, YYDKDF (reference sequence). This CDR3 comprises 13 residues. The CDR3 sequence: CATTGGKNEKLFF. Supplemented by reference TRBV15 and TRBJ1-4, the full variable domain reads DAMVIQNPRYQVTQFGKPVTLSCSQTLNHNVMYWYQQKSSQAPKLLFHYYDKDFNNEADTPDNFQSRRPNTSFCFLDIRSPGLGDTAMYLCATTGGKNEKLFFGSGTQLSVL.

According to its frequency, this clonotype is medium-sized. The chain combines TRBV19 with TRBJ2-2; TCRdb picks TRBD2, but there is no DNA to check that call. CDR1 LNHDA and CDR2 SQIVND come from the germline V gene (reference sequence). The CDR3 is 16 amino acids. This CDR3 reads CASSILAGGPIGELFF.

This clonotype is classed as medium-sized by frequency. The chain combines TRBV29-1 with TRBJ2-3; TCRdb returns TRBD2, unconfirmable since there is no DNA. Germline CDR1 and CDR2: SQVTM and ANQGSEA. This CDR3 has 13 amino acids. The CDR3 protein is CSVGGLAEDTQYF.

This clonotype counts as medium-sized by frequency. This sequence joins TRBV19 and TRBJ2-1; the TCRdb D gene call, TRBD2, has no DNA to confirm it. In germline, CDR1 is LNHDA, CDR2 SQIVND (reference sequence). CDR3 length equals 16 residues. CDR3 region: CASSLNRDYLEAEQFF.

The chain carries TRBV7-9 and TRBJ2-1. CDR3 length equals 12 residues. Per germline, CDR1 SEHNR and CDR2 FQNEAQ (reference sequence). CDR3 amino acids: CASSFARGEQFF.

CDR3 region: CASSTAYGPVQETQYF. The chain is built from TRBV5-4 and TRBJ2-5. CDR1 is SGHNT and CDR2 is YYREEE in the germline V gene (reference sequence). CDR3 length: 16 residues.